This paragraph reports one TCR beta chain. As yet, its antigen is unknown. CDR1 SGHDT and CDR2 YYEEEE come from the germline V gene. The CDR3 spans 15 residues. Trimming shortened V by 0 bases and J by 12 bases, and 19 bases separated the two germline ends. cDNA libraries for TCR beta contained unique molecular identifiers. Each CDR3 protein is one row after TCRdb ran MiXCR on the PCR reads. The repertoire has hundreds of thousands of distinct CDR3 sequences, 59% of them found once; the top ten carry 11%. The data were taken from a study of post-analysis software for immune sequencing data. Study observations and caveats: Higher frequency in patients than in controls was seen for a handful of TRBV segments, with TRBV5-6, TRBV5-1 and TRBV20-1 among them.

This TCR was sampled from a girl between 2 and 10 years old with multiple sclerosis. J is TRBJ2-1 and V is TRBV5-6; no firm D call. Specimen: blood. The CDR3 DNA reads as TGTGCCAGCAGCTTGGGTTTTGGTCCTTATTTAGTGCAGTTCTTC. This sequence encodes CASSLGFGPYLVQFF. Supplemented by reference TRBV5-6 and TRBJ2-1, the full variable domain reads DAGVTQSPTHLIKTRGQQVTLRCSPKSGHDTVSWYQQALGQGPQFIFQYYEEEERQRGNFPDRFSGHQFPNYSSELNVNALLLGDSALYLCASSLGFGPYLVQFFGPGTRLTVL.